The clone carrying this T cell receptor (beta chain) appeared a few times. The data derive from a study of CDR3 diversity in severe acne. The V gene's germline CDR1 is LNHDA and CDR2 SQIVND (reference sequence). The CDR3 extends over 17 amino acids. The V end lost 5 bases, the J end lost 4 bases, and 21 bases lay between the germline ends. One entry per CDR3 protein results from TCRdb running MiXCR on the PCR reads. Of about 76,000 distinct CDR3 sequences in the sample, 51% were seen once. The sample comprised blood. The receptor comes from a male donor in good health, without acne. The genes are TRBV19 and TRBJ1-5, with D unresolved. The CDR3 sequence is CASSPISGNVGNQPQHF. The DNA of the CDR3 is TGTGCCAGTAGTCCGATCTCGGGGAATGTGGGAAATCAGCCCCAGCATTTT.